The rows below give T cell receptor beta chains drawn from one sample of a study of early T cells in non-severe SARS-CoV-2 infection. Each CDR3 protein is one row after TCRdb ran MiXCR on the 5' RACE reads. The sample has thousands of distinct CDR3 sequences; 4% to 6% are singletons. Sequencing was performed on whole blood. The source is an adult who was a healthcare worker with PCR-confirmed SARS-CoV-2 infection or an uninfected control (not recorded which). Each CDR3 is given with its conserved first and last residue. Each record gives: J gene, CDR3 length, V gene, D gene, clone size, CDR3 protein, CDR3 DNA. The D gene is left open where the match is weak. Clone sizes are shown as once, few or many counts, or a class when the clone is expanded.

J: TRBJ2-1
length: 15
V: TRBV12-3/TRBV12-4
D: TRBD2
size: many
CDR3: CASSLRSGTLNEQFF
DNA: TGTGCCAGCAGTTTAAGGAGCGGGACGCTCAATGAGCAGTTCTTC

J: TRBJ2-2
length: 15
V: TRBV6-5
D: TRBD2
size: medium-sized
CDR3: CASSYGTRDTGELFF
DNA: TGTGCCAGCAGTTACGGGACTAGAGACACCGGGGAGCTGTTTTTT

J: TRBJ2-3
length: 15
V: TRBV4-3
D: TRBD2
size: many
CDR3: CASSRTSGTPDTQYF
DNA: TGCGCCAGCAGCCGGACTAGCGGGACCCCCGATACGCAGTATTTT